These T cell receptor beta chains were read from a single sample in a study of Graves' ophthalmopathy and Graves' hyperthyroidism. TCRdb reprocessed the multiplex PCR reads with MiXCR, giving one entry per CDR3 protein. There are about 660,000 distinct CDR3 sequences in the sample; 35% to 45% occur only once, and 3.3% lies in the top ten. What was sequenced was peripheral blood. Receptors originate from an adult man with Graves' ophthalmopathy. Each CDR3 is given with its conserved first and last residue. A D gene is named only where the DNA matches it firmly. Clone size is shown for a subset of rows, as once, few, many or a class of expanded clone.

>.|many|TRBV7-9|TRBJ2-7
CASTIQDGNYEQYF
TGTGCCAGCACCATCCAGGACGGGAACTACGAGCAGTACTTC
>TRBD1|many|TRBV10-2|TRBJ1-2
CASSDFATTGGADYGYTF
TGCGCCAGCAGTGATTTCGCCACGACAGGGGGCGCCGACTATGGCTACACCTTC
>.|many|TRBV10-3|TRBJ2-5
CAISVKEGSGTQYF
TGTGCCATCAGTGTGAAGGAGGGGTCCGGGACCCAGTACTTC
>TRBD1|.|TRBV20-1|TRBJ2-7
CSAVSGTGAFYEQYF
TGCAGTGCCGTCTCCGGGACAGGAGCGTTTTACGAGCAGTACTTC
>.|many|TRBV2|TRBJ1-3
CASSARHPTSGNTIYF
TGTGCCAGCAGTGCACGGCACCCAACCTCTGGAAACACCATATATTTT
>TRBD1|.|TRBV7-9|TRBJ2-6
CASSREGAAGANVLTF
TGCGCCAGCAGCCGAGAGGGGGCGGCTGGGGCCAACGTCCTGACTTTC
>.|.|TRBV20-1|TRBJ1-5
CSARVVGDGWGHQPQHF
TGCAGTGCTAGAGTGGTAGGGGATGGGTGGGGACATCAGCCCCAGCATTTT
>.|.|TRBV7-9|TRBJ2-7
CASSSTHLGGMNEQYF
TGTGCCAGCAGCTCTACTCACCTGGGGGGTATGAACGAGCAGTACTTC
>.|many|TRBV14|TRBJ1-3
CASSQRSGGSGNTIYF
TGTGCCAGCAGCCAACGATCGGGGGGAAGTGGAAACACCATATATTTT
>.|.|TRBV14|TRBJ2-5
CASSLGGYLEQYF
TGTGCCAGCAGCCTAGGGGGGTACCTGGAGCAGTACTTC
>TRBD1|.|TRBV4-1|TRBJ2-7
CASSQGRGQVTYEQYF
TGCGCCAGCAGCCAAGGCCGGGGACAGGTAACCTACGAGCAGTACTTC
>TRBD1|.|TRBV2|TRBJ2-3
CASSEGRDRWTDTQYF
TGTGCCAGCAGTGAAGGACGGGACAGGTGGACTGATACGCAGTATTTT
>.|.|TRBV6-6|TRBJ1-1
CASSLLSQGTEAFF
TGTGCCAGCAGTTTACTCTCCCAAGGCACTGAAGCTTTCTTT
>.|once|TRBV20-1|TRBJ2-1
CSASDRRHEQFF
TGCAGTGCTTCGGACCGTCGACACGAGCAGTTCTTC
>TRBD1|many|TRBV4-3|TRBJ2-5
CASSQDATGSWTQYF
TGCGCCAGCAGCCAAGATGCGACAGGGAGTTGGACCCAGTACTTC
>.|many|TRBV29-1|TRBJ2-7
CSVHMTGHEQYF
TGCAGCGTCCACATGACAGGCCACGAGCAGTACTTC
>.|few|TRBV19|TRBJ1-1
CASSRRVGLGGTEAFF
TGTGCCAGTAGTCGCAGGGTGGGTTTAGGGGGCACTGAAGCTTTCTTT
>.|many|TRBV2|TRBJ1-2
CASSVQAETYGYTF
TGTGCCAGCAGTGTACAGGCGGAAACTTATGGCTACACCTTC
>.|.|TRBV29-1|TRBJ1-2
CSLERTYGYTF
TGCAGCTTGGAACGGACCTATGGCTACACCTTC
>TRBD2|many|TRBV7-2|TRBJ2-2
CASRTKRFSGPTGELFF
TGTGCCAGCCGGACGAAAAGGTTTAGCGGGCCCACCGGGGAGCTGTTTTTT